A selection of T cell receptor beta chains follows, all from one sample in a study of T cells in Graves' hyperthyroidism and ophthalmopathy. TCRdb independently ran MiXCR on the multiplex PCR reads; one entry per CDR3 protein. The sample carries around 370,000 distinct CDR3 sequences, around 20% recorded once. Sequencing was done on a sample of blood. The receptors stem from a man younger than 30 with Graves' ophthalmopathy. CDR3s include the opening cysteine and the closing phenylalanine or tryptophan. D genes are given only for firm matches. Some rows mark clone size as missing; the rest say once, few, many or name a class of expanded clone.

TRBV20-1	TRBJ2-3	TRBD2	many	CSARLAGYSTDTQYF	TGCAGTGCTAGGCTAGCGGGGTATAGCACAGATACGCAGTATTTT
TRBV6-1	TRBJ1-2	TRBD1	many	CASRTYRGQGGYTF	TGTGCCAGCAGGACCTACAGGGGGCAAGGTGGCTACACCTTC
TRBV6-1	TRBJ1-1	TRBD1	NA	CASSLRTGYTEAFF	TGTGCCAGCAGTTTGAGGACAGGGTACACTGAAGCTTTCTTT
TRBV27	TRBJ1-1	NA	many	CASSSRATNTEAFF	TGTGCCAGCAGTTCTAGGGCGACGAACACTGAAGCTTTCTTT
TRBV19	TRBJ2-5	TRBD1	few	CARQGAQETQYF	TGTGCCAGGCAGGGGGCCCAAGAGACCCAGTACTTC
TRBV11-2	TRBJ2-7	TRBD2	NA	CASSWAGGEQYF	TGTGCCAGCAGCTGGGCGGGGGGCGAGCAGTACTTC
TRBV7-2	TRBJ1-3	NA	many	CASTPGGARDTIYF	TGTGCCAGCACCCCGGGGGGAGCTAGAGACACCATATATTTT
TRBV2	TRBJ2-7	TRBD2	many	CASRGRDYDYEQYF	TGTGCCAGCAGAGGCCGGGACTACGACTACGAGCAGTACTTC
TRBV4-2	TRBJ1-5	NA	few	CASSPEGGFGNQPQHF	TGTGCCAGCAGCCCAGAAGGGGGTTTTGGCAATCAGCCCCAGCATTTT
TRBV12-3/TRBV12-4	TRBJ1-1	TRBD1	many	CASSLTGTGVTEAFF	TGTGCCAGCAGTTTAACCGGGACAGGCGTCACTGAAGCTTTCTTT
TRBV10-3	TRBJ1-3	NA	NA	CAISERGTGNTIYF	TGTGCCATCAGTGAGAGGGGTACTGGAAACACCATATATTTT
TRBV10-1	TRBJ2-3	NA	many	CASSELPSPAVDTQYF	TGCGCCAGCAGTGAGTTACCCTCCCCTGCTGTTGATACGCAGTATTTT
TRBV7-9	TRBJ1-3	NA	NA	CASSLSGSPGNTIYF	TGTGCCAGCAGCTTAAGTGGATCCCCTGGAAACACCATATATTTT
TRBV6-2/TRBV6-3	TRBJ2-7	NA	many	CASSLEYWNEQYF	TGTGCCAGCAGTTTGGAGTATTGGAACGAGCAGTACTTC
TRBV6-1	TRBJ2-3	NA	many	CASTLLGPSTDTQYF	TGTGCCAGCACCCTGCTGGGCCCTAGCACAGATACGCAGTATTTT
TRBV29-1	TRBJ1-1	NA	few	CSVRIGSTEAFF	TGCAGCGTTCGTATTGGGAGCACTGAAGCTTTCTTT
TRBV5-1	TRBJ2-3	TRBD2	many	CASSRSGGAVEDTQYF	TGCGCCAGCAGCAGGAGCGGGGGGGCAGTCGAAGATACGCAGTATTTT
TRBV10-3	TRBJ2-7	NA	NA	CAISADRSSYEQYF	TGTGCCATCAGCGCGGACAGAAGCTCCTACGAGCAGTACTTC
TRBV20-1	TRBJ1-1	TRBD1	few	CSARVLGQSYTEAFF	TGCAGTGCTAGAGTTCTGGGACAGTCATACACTGAAGCTTTCTTT
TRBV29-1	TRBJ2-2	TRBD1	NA	CSAPDRDTGELFF	TGCAGCGCTCCGGACAGGGACACCGGGGAGCTGTTTTTT
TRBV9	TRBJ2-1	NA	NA	CASSVEGVYNEQFF	TGTGCCAGCAGCGTCGAGGGGGTCTACAATGAGCAGTTCTTC
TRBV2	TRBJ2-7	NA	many	CASSTGGNEQYF	TGTGCCAGCAGCACCGGGGGCAACGAGCAGTACTTC
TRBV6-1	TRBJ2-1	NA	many	CASSESTRRDDEQFF	TGTGCCAGCAGTGAAAGCACTAGAAGGGACGATGAGCAGTTCTTC
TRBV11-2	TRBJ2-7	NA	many	CASSHGYEQYF	TGTGCCAGCAGCCACGGCTACGAGCAGTACTTC
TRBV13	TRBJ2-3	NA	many	CASSPSIGGTDTQYF	TGTGCCAGCAGCCCATCCATCGGGGGCACAGATACGCAGTATTTT
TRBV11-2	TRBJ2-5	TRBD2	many	CASSSPGERGKSTQYF	TGTGCCAGCAGCTCCCCGGGGGAGCGGGGGAAGTCTACCCAGTACTTC
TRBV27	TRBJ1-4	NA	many	CASSFLGIGTNEKLFF	TGTGCCAGCAGTTTTCTGGGGATAGGAACTAATGAAAAACTGTTTTTT
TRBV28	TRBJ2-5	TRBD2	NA	CASSSEPGLANQETQYF	TGTGCCAGCAGTTCCGAACCGGGACTAGCGAACCAAGAGACCCAGTACTTC
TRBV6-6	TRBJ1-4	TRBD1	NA	CASTRDRIPSEKLFF	TGTGCCAGCACCCGGGACAGGATACCAAGCGAAAAACTGTTTTTT
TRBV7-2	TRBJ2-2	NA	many	CASTNRVVTGTGELFF	TGTGCCAGCACCAACCGGGTGGTCACGGGGACCGGGGAGCTGTTTTTT
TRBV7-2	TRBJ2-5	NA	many	CASSRGELNLGRQETQYF	TGTGCCAGCAGTCGCGGCGAATTAAACTTGGGCAGGCAAGAGACCCAGTACTTC
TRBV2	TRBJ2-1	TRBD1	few	CASSAHRDRGNNEQFF	TGTGCCAGCAGCGCCCACCGGGACAGGGGAAACAATGAGCAGTTCTTC
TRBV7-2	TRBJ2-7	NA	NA	CASSPGRMTEQYF	TGTGCCAGCAGCCCCGGACGCATGACCGAGCAGTACTTC
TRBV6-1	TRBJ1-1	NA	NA	CASRPPEHSFNTEAFF	TGTGCCAGCAGACCGCCCGAACACAGCTTTAACACTGAAGCTTTCTTT
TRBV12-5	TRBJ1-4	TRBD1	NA	CASGTGGENEKLFF	TGTGCTAGTGGAACAGGGGGCGAAAATGAAAAACTGTTTTTT
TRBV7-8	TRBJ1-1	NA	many	CASSLENEAFF	TGTGCCAGCAGCTTAGAGAATGAAGCTTTCTTT
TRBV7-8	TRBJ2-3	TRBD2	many	CASSLGVPSGGGDTQYF	TGTGCCAGCAGCTTAGGTGTGCCTAGCGGGGGAGGAGATACGCAGTATTTT
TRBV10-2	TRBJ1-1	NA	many	CASSDFSVRANTEAFF	TGCGCCAGCAGTGATTTTTCGGTCAGGGCGAACACTGAAGCTTTCTTT
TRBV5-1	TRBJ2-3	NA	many	CASSLSGSTDTQYF	TGTGCCAGCAGCTTATCCGGGAGCACAGATACGCAGTATTTT